This T cell receptor beta chain was sequenced during a study of Ad26.COV2.S vaccination and SARS-CoV-2 variants (TCRdb year 2021). In terms of the full investigation: Vaccine-arm donors came from COV1001, a multicentre, randomized, double-blind, placebo-controlled phase I-IIa trial of Ad26.COV2.S in healthy adults. Sequencing of the TCRbeta repertoire served to evaluate the specificity and breadth of SARS-CoV-2-reactive T cell receptors following Ad26.COV2.S vaccination. Ad26.COV2.S was administered intramuscularly at 5 x 10^10 or 1 x 10^11 viral particles, either as a single shot or as two shots given 56 days apart. Throughout the experiments and outcome assessment, investigators stayed blinded to trial group allocation. Trial participants were randomized into five groups of five, in which low-dose or high-dose Ad26.COV2.S was given once or twice, or placebo was given on both occasions. A total of around 32 samples were included in the TCR-sequenced set, comprising roughly 20 Ad26.COV2.S vaccine recipients, 5 placebo recipients and 8 SARS-CoV-2 convalescent individuals. On the study overall, not on this receptor specifically: The authors noted that total T cell responses may have been underestimated by the TCR breadth and depth analyses. The study lacked the statistical power to compare responses across vaccine doses or regimens. Spike-specific TCR breadth was higher in Ad26.COV2.S recipients than in placebo recipients (P = 0.0014). Vaccine and placebo recipients had comparable non-spike TCR breadth, which fits with the vaccine containing only spike. After vaccination, spike-specific CD8+ and CD4+ T cell responses were reported to show substantial breadth.

On this clone: What antigen it recognizes has not been identified. Per-base quality was not reported, and no clone a single base away is much larger than it.

From the cysteine through the phenylalanine, the CDR3 covers 13 amino acids. This entry keeps only the CDR3 DNA: 39 bases, framed from base 1. The germline V gene (reference sequence) supplies CDR1 MNHEY and CDR2 SMNVEV. V is cut by 2 bases and J by 3 bases, and the space between the germline ends is 7 bases. TCRbeta CDR3 regions were sequenced with the immunoSEQ Assay. After extraction, genomic DNA underwent amplification by bias-controlled multiplex PCR, followed by high-throughput sequencing. From the authors' description of their analysis: Collapsing and filtering of sequences were performed to quantify the absolute abundance of each unique TCRbeta CDR3 region. Usable DNA was measured by amplifying reference genes present in all nucleated cells, and TCRbeta template counts were normalized to that usable DNA to estimate T cell fraction. Repertoire TCRs were annotated as SARS-CoV-2-specific by exact matching of V gene, CDR3 amino acid sequence and J gene to a known reactive TCR set. MIRA supplied the reference SARS-CoV-2 TCR set, which was filtered for enrichment in COVID-19-positive ImmuneCODE repertoires so that public or cross-reactive TCRs were removed. Using the MIRA antigens, annotated TCRs were further analysed by specific ORF or by position within an ORF. Breadth was defined as the number of annotated unique rearrangements divided by the total number of unique productive rearrangements, and depth was defined as the summed frequency of the annotated unique rearrangements. TCR breadth was compared between groups using two-sided Wilcoxon rank-sum tests. TCRdb re-hosts the immuneACCESS table, in-frame sequences only. Its copies lack some clones; in the studies checked, an unresolved V gene accounts for under half of them, and the cause for the rest is not known. That table is the source of V, J and clone size, and D and trimming were worked out from the DNA. For this sample there are some 370,000 clones; approximately 83% appear just once. The top ten hold roughly 7.4% of the sample.

The sample's treatment or condition, from its label and the paper: some 20 received Ad26.COV2.S at low or high dose, single or two shots; 5 received placebo; per-sample allocation not given. Repertoires of vaccine and placebo recipients were sequenced from samples collected on day 63 after the first injection. Cohort 1b enrolled fewer than 30 adults aged 18-55 years at a single site in Boston, USA, between 29 July and 7 August 2020. Ad26.COV2.S was a replication-incompetent adenovirus type 26 vector expressing a prefusion-stabilized SARS-CoV-2 spike protein from the original Wuhan strain. The sequence was obtained from a person between 18 and 65 years old who received the Ad26.COV2.S COVID-19 vaccine or a placebo. Sequencing was performed on peripheral blood, taken in a trial of Ad26.COV2.S vaccine versus placebo. The sequence joins TRBV27 to TRBJ1-1, and possibly TRBD1, on 6 matching bases. The nucleotide sequence reads as follows: TGTGCCAGCAGTTTAGGACAGTACACTGAAGCTTTCTTT. This codes for CASSLGQYTEAFF.